This T cell receptor beta chain was retrieved from a study of beta chain features in type 1 diabetes. Study-wide background: Age, gender, cell numbers and subset yield matched between patients and controls.

Findings and limits, study-wide: Diminished insertions and augmented deletions at VDJ junctions characterized type 1 diabetes patients. Shortening of TCRB CDR3s, moderate but significant, appeared in all four CD4+ subsets of Type 1 diabetes patients.

Turning to this clone: Antigen specificity is unknown.

The entirety of the isolated RNA underwent reverse transcription, so expressed TCRB transcripts were sequenced. Assay used: immunoSEQ multiplex PCR; TCRdb lists only in-frame clones, some missing. The sample carries hundreds of thousands of clones, 6.5% to 10% recorded once. The authors obtained over 98% purity in all sorted populations. The sample was central memory CD4+ T cells from blood. This receptor was obtained from a woman aged 18 to 35 in good health.

The CDR3: CASSVEPAPGSGNTIYF. As DNA, the CDR3 is TGTGCCAGCAGCGTAGAGCCAGCCCCTGGCTCTGGAAACACCATATATTTT. V gene TRBV9 combines with J gene TRBJ1-3; D remains unclear. The CDR3 spans 17 residues. The germline CDR1 and CDR2 sequences are SGDLS and YYNGEE. V shed 0 bases and J shed 0 bases, with 13 bases lying between them.